What follows are 26 T cell receptor beta chains derived from one specimen sequenced in a study of blood T cells in healthy people across ages. Next came a second PCR, run for about 7 to 12 cycles, which used a sample-barcoded 5' primer along with a J-beta primer mix. TCRdb passed the 5' RACE reads through MiXCR, listing each CDR3 protein once. Among about 1.1 million distinct CDR3 sequences listed, 30% to 40% were seen once. Sequencing was carried out using blood. The receptors come from a man younger than 35 in good health.

This chain connects TRBV7-9 to TRBJ1-4; 7 nucleotides align to TRBD1. The CDR3 runs to 15 residues. Per germline, CDR1 SEHNR and CDR2 FQNEAQ (reference sequence). V dropped 8 bases and J dropped 5; count of bases not matched to a gene: 11. The CDR3 region has the DNA TGTGCCAGCGGACCCAGGGACAGCCTAAATGAAAAACTGTTTTTT. Its protein product is CASGPRDSLNEKLFF.

V is TRBV2 and J is TRBJ2-5; D is possibly TRBD2 (5 bases). Per the germline V gene, CDR1 is SNHLY and CDR2 is FYNNEI. The V and J ends lost 7 bases and 3 bases respectively, with 9 bases between them. The CDR3 covers 12 residues. The CDR3 DNA reads as TGTGCCAGCAATAACGGGGAAGAGACCCAGTACTTC. Amino acids: CASNNGEETQYF.

As regards this clonotype: The germline gene is not matched at one end of the junction; a read error may be the cause. The chain employs TRBV4-3 and TRBJ2-6; possible D gene TRBD2, 5 bases. The CDR3 runs to 19 residues. CDR1 is LGHNA, CDR2 YSLEER, per germline. DNA for the CDR3: TGCGCCAGCCGCCAAGTCTTAGCTAGCCCCCCTCCTGGGGCCAACGTCCTGACTTTC. This translates into CASRQVLASPPPGANVLTF.

To note about this clonotype: The junction and the germline gene differ at one end; a read error may be behind it. This chain uses TRBV5-5 with TRBJ2-6, with 9 bases that match TRBD1. The CDR3 consists of 18 residues. Germline V gene data show CDR1 as SGHKS and CDR2 as YYEKEE (reference sequence). The CDR3 loop reads CAGSLTGQGISGANVLTF. CDR3 DNA: TGTGCCGGCAGCTTAACGGGACAGGGAATCTCTGGGGCCAACGTCCTGACTTTC.

Comments on this clonotype: This may stem from a read error, because a much larger clone lies one nucleotide away. The chain couples TRBV25-1 to TRBJ2-7; possibly TRBD1 for D (7 bases). Trimming removed 11 bases at V and 1 base at J, with 15 bases between. The CDR3 extends over 13 amino acids. CDR1 and CDR2 (germline): MGHDK, SYGVNS. The CDR3 is CAGDREVSYEQYF. DNA for the CDR3: TGTGCCGGAGACAGGGAGGTTTCCTACGAGCAGTACTTC.

The gene calls are TRBV10-3 and TRBJ1-4, with 7 positions matching TRBD1. V was clipped by 1 base and J by 0 bases; unmatched bases: 11. The CDR3 runs to 19 residues. Germline V gene sequence: CDR1 ENHRY, CDR2 SYGVKD. In DNA, the CDR3 is TGTGCCATCAGTGAGTACCGGACAGGCGGCCGGTCAACTAATGAAAAACTGTTTTTT. Translated: CAISEYRTGGRSTNEKLFF.

This sequence joins TRBV4-2 and TRBJ2-1, with D possibly called TRBD1 or TRBD2 (5 bases each). The germline V and J ends were trimmed by 0 bases and 11 bases, with 17 bases remaining between them. Germline CDR1 is LGHNA and CDR2 is YNFKEQ. This CDR3 spans 15 amino acids. CDR3 sequence (DNA): TGTGCCAGCAGCCAAGATCTTCTCGGGGCAGAAAAGCAGTTCTTC. It yields the protein CASSQDLLGAEKQFF.

A note on this clonotype: This may arise from a read error, as a much more abundant clone is one base away. This chain joins TRBV6-6 and TRBJ1-4; 7 positions agree with TRBD1. Germline V gene sequence: CDR1 MNHNY, CDR2 SVGAGI (reference sequence). The CDR3 is made up of 16 amino acids. The CDR3 DNA sequence: TGTGCCGGCAGTGATCGGGGACAGACGGGAAATGAAAAACTGTTTTTT. Protein product: CAGSDRGQTGNEKLFF.

This clonotype was counted a few times. The J gene is TRBJ2-2, the V gene TRBV4-2, with D possibly being TRBD2 (7 bases). CDR1 and CDR2 from the germline V gene are LGHNA and YNFKEQ. Trimming stripped 0 bases from V and 5 bases from J, with 16 bases between. The CDR3 covers 17 residues. CDR3 sequence (DNA): TGTGCCAGCAGCCAAGACGTTGGGGGGGCGGGAACCGGGGAGCTGTTTTTT. Translation gives CASSQDVGGAGTGELFF.

The gene calls are TRBV27 and TRBJ2-1; a weak D match, TRBD2 (6 bases). Germline-derived CDR1 and CDR2 are MNHEY and SMNVEV (reference sequence). Trimming removed 0 bases at V and 11 bases at J, with 26 bases between. This CDR3 is 18 amino acids long. In DNA form, the CDR3 reads TGTGCCAGCAGTTTATCGATTCTGGGAGGAGGAGTTGTCCATAAGCAGTTCTTC. It yields the protein CASSLSILGGGVVHKQFF.

This clonotype was found a few times. V gene TRBV10-3 combines with J gene TRBJ2-3; 7 bases match TRBD1. This CDR3 region has 15 residues. V trimming: 6 bases; J trimming: 0 bases; junction bases outside the gene matches: 6. Germline V lookup: CDR1 ENHRY, CDR2 SYGVKD. The DNA for the CDR3 is TGTGCCATCAGGGGGACAGTCCCTAGCACAGATACGCAGTATTTT. Its protein is CAIRGTVPSTDTQYF.

The rearrangement joins TRBV20-1 to TRBJ2-1; 10 bases match TRBD1. Trimming removed 0 bases from V and 6 bases from J; junction bases left unmatched: 8. The CDR3 spans 16 residues. CDR1 and CDR2 (germline): DFQATT, SNEGSKA (reference sequence). The CDR3 DNA sequence: TGCAGTGCTAGAGATTGGACGGACAGGGGGTTCAATGAGCAGTTCTTC. Translating gives CSARDWTDRGFNEQFF.

The chain links TRBV11-2 to TRBJ2-1; 9 nucleotides line up with TRBD1. With the DNA end fitting TRBJ2-7 better, the J assignment may be wrong. CDR1 SGHAT and CDR2 FQNNGV come from the germline V gene. The CDR3 sequence is 16 residues long. The CDR3 sequence is CASSTGTGSSYNEQYF. The CDR3 bases are TGTGCCAGCAGCACGGGGACAGGGTCGTCCTACAATGAGCAGTACTTC.

This clonotype was counted only a few times. The genes are TRBV5-4 and TRBJ2-5; D could derive from TRBD1 or TRBD2 (5 bases each). V was cut by 5 bases and J by 2 bases, with 19 bases left in between. The germline V gene has CDR1 SGHNT and CDR2 YYREEE (reference sequence). This CDR3 spans 16 amino acids. CDR3 protein: CASSFKGREKQETQYF. For the CDR3, the DNA is TGTGCCAGCAGTTTCAAGGGACGCGAGAAACAAGAGACCCAGTACTTC. The full variable domain, rest sourced from reference TRBV5-4 and TRBJ2-5, is ETGVTQSPTHLIKTRGQQVTLRCSSQSGHNTVSWYQQALGQGPQFIFQYYREEENGRGNFPPRFSGLQFPNYSSELNVNALELDDSALYLCASSFKGREKQETQYFGPGTRLLVL.

DNA for the CDR3: TGCAGTGCGAGCCTGACACCTACTAACTATGGCTACACCTTC. Encoded protein: CSASLTPTNYGYTF. The genes are TRBV20-1 and TRBJ1-2, with unresolved D. V lost 6 bases, J lost 0 bases, and 14 bases lay in between. The CDR3 is made up of 14 amino acids. CDR1 and CDR2 from the germline V gene are DFQATT and SNEGSKA (reference sequence).

Comment on this clonotype: A read error is possible here, since a much larger clone lies one base away. The chain links TRBV7-9 to TRBJ2-1; D might be TRBD2 (6 bases). The CDR3 sequence is 15 residues long. Trimming pared 5 bases from V and 2 bases from J, leaving 13 bases between. Per germline, CDR1 SEHNR and CDR2 FQNEAQ (reference sequence). CDR3 amino acids: CASSRRELPYNEQFF. CDR3 bases: TGTGCCAGCAGCCGACGGGAGTTACCCTACAATGAGCAGTTCTTC.

The rearrangement uses TRBV7-9 and TRBJ1-6; D not certain. Per the germline V gene, CDR1 is SEHNR and CDR2 is FQNEAQ (reference sequence). The CDR3 consists of 15 residues. Trimming took off 5 bases at V and 2 bases at J, with 10 bases between the two ends. The CDR3 here is CASSLVKTYNSPLHF. The DNA for the CDR3 is TGTGCCAGCAGCCTCGTGAAAACCTATAATTCACCCCTCCACTTT.

This chain links TRBV20-1 with TRBJ2-3; TRBD2 might be the D (7 bases). This CDR3 is 15 amino acids long. Germline lookup yields CDR1 DFQATT and CDR2 SNEGSKA (reference sequence). V lost 1 base and J 4 bases, leaving 15 bases between the germline ends. The CDR3 sequence is CSARVGGGDADTQYF. CDR3 DNA sequence: TGCAGTGCTAGAGTTGGCGGGGGCGATGCAGATACGCAGTATTTT.

The gene calls are TRBV9 and TRBJ2-5; no reliable D call. CDR1 is SGDLS, CDR2 YYNGEE, per germline. The V and J ends lost 3 bases and 11 bases respectively, with 14 bases between them. The CDR3 is made up of 12 amino acids. In DNA, the CDR3 is TGTGCCAGCAGCGGGAGTGGCAATGAGCAGTACTTC. Translation: CASSGSGNEQYF.

The table lists this clonotype with a few counts. The chain uses TRBV30 and TRBJ2-2, with 8 nucleotides matching TRBD1. V dropped 0 bases and J dropped 6; count of bases not matched to a gene: 6. Germline CDR1 is GTSNPN and CDR2 is SVGIG (reference sequence). This CDR3 is built from 15 residues. DNA for the CDR3: TGTGCCTGGAGTGTGAGGACAGGGAGTCCCGGGGAGCTGTTTTTT. Protein sequence: CAWSVRTGSPGELFF.

As concerns this clonotype: The junction departs from germline at one end; a sequencing error may be responsible. The chain recombines TRBV12-3 or TRBV12-4 with TRBJ1-2, with no clear D. This CDR3 contains 11 residues. The CDR3 protein is CAGSTGYGYTF. The CDR3 DNA follows: TGTGCCGGCAGTACTGGCTATGGCTACACCTTC.

The chain carries TRBV20-1 and TRBJ1-5, with 9 bases aligning to TRBD1. Germline trimming cut 4 bases from V and 7 bases from J; bases unmatched to any gene: 5. Germline V gene sequence: CDR1 DFQATT, CDR2 SNEGSKA (reference sequence). The CDR3 extends over 13 amino acids. CDR3 region: CSATDRGLQPQHF. In nucleotides, the CDR3 is TGCAGTGCTACCGACAGGGGGTTGCAGCCCCAGCATTTT.

The chain links TRBV5-1 to TRBJ1-4, with D maybe TRBD1 (5 bases). V dropped 2 bases and J dropped 8 bases, with 16 bases sitting between them. This CDR3 is built from 15 residues. Germline CDR1 SGHRS, CDR2 YFSETQ. For the CDR3, the DNA is TGCGCCAGCAGCTTTACCGGGGCCCGAGGGGAAAAACTGTTTTTT. It encodes CASSFTGARGEKLFF.

This chain uses TRBV6-5 with TRBJ2-2, with D possibly being TRBD2 (5 bases). Germline V gene lookup returns CDR1 MNHEY and CDR2 SVGAGI. The ends were cut back, 3 bases at V and 5 bases at J, with 13 bases in the middle. This CDR3 is 15 amino acids long. The CDR3 spells CASSYYLGVTGELFF. Written as DNA, the CDR3 is TGTGCCAGCAGTTATTATCTGGGAGTGACCGGGGAGCTGTTTTTT.

In regard to this clonotype: An end of the junction differs from the germline gene, which may be a read error. CDR3 region: CSARDLTESSYNSPLHF. CDR3 nucleotide sequence: TGCAGTGCTAGAGATCTGACAGAGAGCTCCTATAATTCGCCCCTCCACTTT. J is TRBJ1-6 and V is TRBV20-1; the D gene is possibly TRBD1 (5 bases). This CDR3 is built from 17 residues. Germline CDR1 and CDR2: DFQATT and SNEGSKA (reference sequence).

The V and J genes are TRBV13 and TRBJ2-5; D not certain. Trimming cost V 3 bases and J 3 bases, with 8 bases left between them. The CDR3 covers 13 residues. Germline CDR1 PRHDT, CDR2 FYEKMQ (reference sequence). The CDR3 reads CASSFNREETQYF. DNA of the CDR3: TGTGCCAGCAGCTTCAATAGGGAAGAGACCCAGTACTTC.